These 22 T cell receptor beta chains were sequenced from one sample in a study of shared clonotypes between healthy human individuals. Clones were read by immunoSEQ multiplex PCR, and TCRdb kept only the in-frame ones, dropping some. The table has millions of clones, approximately 94% seen once. CD45RO negativity and positive selection for CCR7 defined naive CD8 cells, a population that excluded terminally differentiated effector memory CD45RA+ cells. Material: naive CD8+ T cells sorted from blood. Receptors originate from a man aged 18 to 29 in good health.

The chain links TRBV6-5 to TRBJ2-1; D not certain. V lost 8 bases to trimming and J lost 7 bases, with 15 bases between them. The CDR3 sequence is 13 residues long. Germline loops: CDR1 MNHEY, CDR2 SVGAGI. CDR3 residues: CASGETDWNEQFF. CDR3 DNA: TGTGCCAGCGGTGAAACAGACTGGAATGAGCAGTTCTTC.

This clone has a single count. Other DNA sequences from this sample encode an identical CDR3 as well. The chain combines TRBV6-5 with TRBJ2-2, with 12 positions matching TRBD2. This CDR3 is built from 14 residues. V shed 5 bases and J 5 bases; nucleotides not matched to a gene: 0. Per the germline V gene, CDR1 is MNHEY and CDR2 is SVGAGI. CDR3 bases: TGTGCCAGCAGTCTAGCGGGAGGGACCGGGGAGCTGTTTTTT. Translated: CASSLAGGTGELFF.

The chain couples TRBV6-6 to TRBJ1-4; D is possibly TRBD1 (6 bases). Per the germline V gene, CDR1 is MNHNY and CDR2 is SVGAGI (reference sequence). Trimming cost V 8 bases and J 7 bases, with 17 bases left between them. The length of the CDR3 is 14 residues. CDR3 region: CASGEGEGVEKLFF. CDR3 coding DNA: TGTGCCAGCGGGGAGGGGGAGGGGGTTGAAAAACTGTTTTTT.

This rearrangement joins TRBV15 to TRBJ2-7; the D is unclear. The CDR3 covers 14 residues. CDR1 is LNHNV, CDR2 YYDKDF, per germline (reference sequence). V lost 2 bases to trimming and J lost 0 bases, with 8 bases between them. In DNA form, the CDR3 reads TGTGCCACCAGCAGACAGGTAGACTCCTACGAGCAGTACTTC. Amino acid sequence: CATSRQVDSYEQYF.

The V call is TRBV11-2, the J call TRBJ2-3, with a tentative D call TRBD1 (6 bases). V shed 1 base and J shed 0 bases, with 11 bases lying between them. Germline CDR1 and CDR2: SGHAT and FQNNGV. This CDR3 contains 16 residues. CDR3 residues: CASSLGTARSTDTQYF. The CDR3 DNA reads as TGTGCCAGCAGCTTAGGGACAGCACGGAGCACAGATACGCAGTATTTT.

The gene calls are TRBV5-1 and TRBJ2-7; 9 nucleotides match TRBD1. J lost 3 bases, V lost 0 bases, and 7 bases had no gene match. The CDR3 sequence is 16 residues long. Germline values: CDR1 SGHRS, CDR2 YFSETQ. The CDR3 DNA sequence: TGCGCCAGCAGCTTGGCCCCCGGGACAGGGCTCTACGAGCAGTACTTC. It codes for CASSLAPGTGLYEQYF.

The chain couples TRBV10-1 to TRBJ2-7; 13 bases agree with TRBD2. The CDR3 is 16 amino acids. The germline CDR1 and CDR2 sequences are WNHNN and SYGVQD (reference sequence). Trimming at V came to 6 bases and at J to 1 base, leaving 6 bases not matched to a gene. The CDR3, as DNA: TGCGCCAGCAGGGAAACTAGCGGGAGGGTGTCCTACGAGCAGTACTTC. Its translation is CASRETSGRVSYEQYF.

Here the CDR3 reads CASSVYRIENTGELFF. CDR3 DNA: TGTGCCAGCAGTGTCTACAGGATAGAGAACACCGGGGAGCTGTTTTTT. The chain joins TRBV2 to TRBJ2-2; the D gene is possibly TRBD1 (5 bases). CDR1 and CDR2 (germline): SNHLY, FYNNEI. This CDR3 region has 16 residues. The germline V and J ends were trimmed by 4 bases and 1 base, with 13 bases remaining between them.

This clone was seen a single time. The chain combines TRBV4-2 with TRBJ2-1, with TRBD2 identical over 12 bases. Unmatched junction bases numbered 8, after V lost 0 bases and J lost 2 bases. CDR3 size: 19 residues. Germline CDR1 and CDR2: LGHNA and YNFKEQ. Here the CDR3 DNA reads TGTGCCAGCAGCCAAGATGAGCTAGCGGGGGGGTACGCCTACAATGAGCAGTTCTTC. This codes for CASSQDELAGGYAYNEQFF.

This sequence joins TRBV4-1 and TRBJ2-2, with 8 bases identical to TRBD2. The junction had 11 bases not matched to a gene; V was cut back by 5 bases and J by 3 bases. Germline lookup yields CDR1 MGHRA and CDR2 YSYEKL. This CDR3 has 17 residues. CDR3 amino acids: CASSFMTGTRDTGELFF. The CDR3 DNA follows: TGCGCCAGCAGCTTTATGACCGGGACTAGGGACACCGGGGAGCTGTTTTTT.

In DNA form, the CDR3 reads TGCGCCAGCAGCCAAGATCTGGTTAAGAGGTTCTCAACTCCCGAGCAGTACTTC. It translates to CASSQDLVKRFSTPEQYF. V is TRBV4-1 and J is TRBJ2-7; D gene ambiguous. CDR3 size: 18 residues. Deletions cut 0 bases from V and 6 bases from J, with 24 bases between. Germline V gene data show CDR1 as MGHRA and CDR2 as YSYEKL.

The chain joins TRBV5-1 to TRBJ2-7; possible D gene TRBD2, 5 bases. CDR1 SGHRS and CDR2 YFSETQ come from the germline V gene. V was pared by 3 bases and J by 6 bases, with 19 bases between. CDR3 size: 15 residues. The CDR3 coding sequence is TGCGCCAGCAGCTCTCCGGACTGGGCTCGTTCCGAGCAGTACTTC. Its protein is CASSSPDWARSEQYF.

The chain is built from TRBV4-1 and TRBJ2-3, with TRBD2 identical over 7 bases. Germline CDR1 is MGHRA and CDR2 is YSYEKL. Germline trimming cut 0 bases from V and 7 bases from J; bases unmatched to any gene: 13. This CDR3 has 17 amino acids. CDR3: CASSQEYLGLVPYTQYF. DNA of the CDR3: TGCGCCAGCAGCCAAGAATACCTCGGACTAGTTCCTTATACGCAGTATTTT.

The V gene is TRBV19, the J gene TRBJ2-1, with TRBD2 matching over 8 bases. The CDR3 covers 13 residues. Per the germline V gene, CDR1 is LNHDA and CDR2 is SQIVND (reference sequence). With V trimmed by 8 bases and J by 4 bases, 4 bases remained unmatched. CDR3 residues: CASGPSGYNEQFF. DNA for the CDR3: TGTGCCAGTGGTCCTAGCGGGTACAATGAGCAGTTCTTC.

The chain couples TRBV7-8 to TRBJ2-3, with 12 bases matching TRBD2. CDR1 is SGHVS and CDR2 is FQNEAQ in the germline V gene. J lost 6 bases, V lost 5 bases, and 6 bases had no gene match. CDR3 size: 15 residues. Here the CDR3 DNA reads TGTGCCAGCAGCCCCCGACTAGCGGGAGCCGATACGCAGTATTTT. The encoded protein is CASSPRLAGADTQYF.

The chain joins TRBV7-9 to TRBJ2-5; D call uncertain. The CDR3 extends over 13 amino acids. The germline gives CDR1 SEHNR, CDR2 FQNEAQ (reference sequence). V was trimmed by 5 bases and J by 3 bases, leaving 10 bases between them. CDR3 residues: CASSPPLKETQYF. CDR3 DNA sequence: TGTGCCAGCAGCCCCCCTTTGAAAGAGACCCAGTACTTC.

To note about this clone: Other nucleotide sequences in the sample specify the same CDR3. V is TRBV9 and J is TRBJ2-2; weak D call: TRBD2 (6 bases). CDR3 size: 15 residues. The germline CDR1 and CDR2 sequences are SGDLS and YYNGEE. Trimming cost V 2 bases and J 0 bases, with 8 bases left between them. The DNA for the CDR3 is TGTGCCAGCAGCGTGGCGGGAACGAACACCGGGGAGCTGTTTTTT. Translating gives CASSVAGTNTGELFF.

CDR3 nucleotides: TGCAGCGTTGTAGGGGACAGGGGTGGCTACACCTTC. This gives the protein CSVVGDRGGYTF. This rearrangement joins TRBV29-1 to TRBJ1-2; 10 bases are a match to TRBD1. CDR1 and CDR2 (germline): SQVTM, ANQGSEA. This CDR3 has 12 amino acids. The ends lost 4 bases at V and 7 bases at J; junction bases unmatched: 3.

The chain links TRBV15 to TRBJ2-6; a possible D gene is TRBD1 (5 bases). CDR3 length equals 18 residues. Germline loops: CDR1 LNHNV, CDR2 YYDKDF (reference sequence). Trimming pared 5 bases from V and 0 bases from J, leaving 17 bases between. CDR3: CATSPLSRGISGANVLTF. CDR3 coding DNA: TGTGCCACCAGCCCCCTCAGTAGGGGAATCTCTGGGGCCAACGTCCTGACTTTC.

The chain has TRBV2 and TRBJ1-4; D gene ambiguous. Trimming left V 4 bases short and J 6 bases short, with 21 bases between. The CDR3 spans 17 residues. Germline CDR1 SNHLY, CDR2 FYNNEI. The CDR3 reads CASSGGGPTPEDEKLFF. The DNA of the CDR3 is TGTGCCAGCAGTGGGGGAGGACCGACCCCGGAGGATGAAAAACTGTTTTTT.

The rearrangement joins TRBV7-2 to TRBJ2-1, with a weak D call TRBD2 (5 bases). Germline V lookup: CDR1 SGHTA, CDR2 FQGNSA. CDR3 length: 13 amino acids. Trimming removed 5 bases at V and 5 bases at J, with 10 bases between. The CDR3 sequence is CASSPRTHNEQFF. The CDR3 DNA follows: TGTGCCAGCAGCCCAAGGACTCACAATGAGCAGTTCTTC.

The gene calls are TRBV19 and TRBJ2-1; 9 bases are a match to TRBD2. J lost 9 bases, V lost 3 bases, and 15 bases had no gene match. The length of the CDR3 is 17 residues. The germline gives CDR1 LNHDA, CDR2 SQIVND (reference sequence). The CDR3 is CASSMGDALAGVGEQFF. The CDR3 DNA reads as TGTGCCAGTAGTATGGGTGACGCGTTAGCGGGAGTTGGTGAGCAGTTCTTC.